This T cell receptor (beta chain) was profiled in a study of beta chain features in type 1 diabetes. V gave up 2 bases and J gave up 10 bases, with 6 bases separating them. The CDR3 loop spans 12 amino acids. CDR1 and CDR2 (germline): ENHRY, SYGVKD. Expressed TCRB transcripts were sequenced because the entire RNA isolate underwent reverse transcription. The method was immunoSEQ multiplex PCR; TCRdb's version includes in-frame clones alone and lacks a portion of them. The table has 240,000 or so clones, about 25% seen once. This clone has a count of ten or more. The source material was central memory CD4+ T cells from blood. This sequence joins TRBV10-3 and TRBJ1-6; D remains ambiguous. This TCR was recovered from a man aged 30-40 years in good health. CDR3 residues: CAISEGVSPLHF. DNA for the CDR3: TGTGCCATCAGTGAGGGGGTGTCACCCCTCCACTTT.